A single sample gave rise to the 30 T cell receptor beta chains below, sequenced in a study of T-cell reconstitution after alpha-beta-depleted transplantation in children. TCRbeta library preparation incorporated unique molecular identifiers. One entry per CDR3 protein, called by TCRdb with MiXCR from the PCR reads. In the table there are 200,000 or so distinct CDR3 sequences, around 5.9% of which are singletons. This specimen consisted of PBMCs, obtained before TCRalphabeta/CD19-depleted stem cell transplant. Source of these receptors: a girl in the first two years of life with combined immunodeficiency, due to receive a stem cell transplant.

There are a few counts of this clonotype. The chain joins TRBV11-1 to TRBJ2-7; TRBD2 matches 9 bases. Germline CDR1 is SGHAT and CDR2 is FQDESV (reference sequence). The junction had 8 bases not matched to a gene; V was cut back by 5 bases and J by 6 bases. This CDR3 contains 14 residues. The CDR3 DNA follows: TGTGCCAGCAGCCAGACTAGCGGTACGGGCGAGCAGTACTTC. The encoded protein is CASSQTSGTGEQYF.

The sample holds many counts of this clonotype. This chain links TRBV12-3 or TRBV12-4 with TRBJ1-6; the D gene is possibly TRBD1 (6 bases). The length of the CDR3 is 17 residues. With 4 bases removed from V and 6 bases from J, the gap between germline ends came to 19 bases. The CDR3 region has the DNA TGTGCCAGCAGTTATAACCCGGGGGCTGTGGCTAATTCACCCCTCCACTTT. It specifies CASSYNPGAVANSPLHF.

As regards this clonotype: A much larger clonotype is one base distant, so this may be a read error. J is TRBJ2-3 and V is TRBV24-1; D call uncertain. Germline-derived CDR1 and CDR2 are KGHDR and SFDVKD. Trimming removed 5 bases from V and 11 bases from J, with 10 bases in between. The CDR3 length is 11 residues. The CDR3 coding sequence is TGTGCCACCAGTGGAAGCAGGAGGCAGTATTTT. Translation gives CATSGSRRQYF.

Ten or more counts support this clonotype. CDR3 in amino acids: CASSYIRSGRNNEQFF. The CDR3 coding sequence is TGTGCCAGCAGCTACATCCGTAGCGGGCGGAACAATGAGCAGTTCTTC. The chain is built from TRBV6-5 and TRBJ2-1; 7 nucleotides agree with TRBD2. Per the germline V gene, CDR1 is MNHEY and CDR2 is SVGAGI. V was clipped by 6 bases and J by 5 bases; unmatched bases: 13. This CDR3 has 16 amino acids.

This chain joins TRBV24-1 and TRBJ1-2, with D possibly being TRBD1 (5 bases). The CDR3 has 13 amino acids. Germline assignment: CDR1 KGHDR and CDR2 SFDVKD. Trimming pared 6 bases from V and 4 bases from J, leaving 11 bases between. The CDR3 sequence: CATSPRAGYGYTF. CDR3 in DNA: TGTGCCACCAGTCCCAGGGCTGGCTATGGCTACACCTTC.

This clonotype was found many times. This chain joins TRBV12-3 or TRBV12-4 and TRBJ2-1, with D unclear. The CDR3 consists of 11 residues. The V and J ends lost 7 bases and 7 bases respectively, with 8 bases between them. The CDR3 DNA reads as TGTGCCAGCAAGGACCGGAATGAGCAGTTCTTC. It translates to CASKDRNEQFF.

This clonotype was counted ten times or more. The CDR3 spells CASSLWLEQFF. The CDR3 DNA follows: TGTGCCAGCAGTTTATGGTTAGAGCAGTTCTTC. V usage is TRBV28 and J usage is TRBJ2-1; no definite D call. The CDR3 is made up of 11 amino acids. The ends were cut back, 0 bases at V and 10 bases at J, with 4 bases in the middle. Germline CDR1 is MDHEN and CDR2 is SYDVKM.

This clonotype was seen many times. V is TRBV28 and J is TRBJ1-6; D unresolved. From germline, CDR1 is MDHEN and CDR2 SYDVKM. Trimming took off 4 bases at V and 6 bases at J, with 7 bases between the two ends. CDR3 size: 13 residues. The CDR3 nucleotides read TGTGCCAGCAGTTCTTCCCTTAATTCACCCCTCCACTTT. Translating gives CASSSSLNSPLHF.

This clonotype was seen more than once but under ten times. The chain has TRBV6-1 and TRBJ2-6, with 7 positions matching TRBD1. The V and J ends lost 5 bases and 0 bases, in that order; junction bases with no gene match: 10. The CDR3 spans 18 residues. Germline V gene data show CDR1 as MNHNS and CDR2 as SASEGT. Written as DNA, the CDR3 is TGTGCCAGCAGTCGACAGGGCAGAGATCACTCTGGGGCCAACGTCCTGACTTTC. Its protein is CASSRQGRDHSGANVLTF.

This clonotype was counted between two and nine times. The chain has TRBV2 and TRBJ1-6; D gene ambiguous. This CDR3 is 15 amino acids long. Germline CDR1 is SNHLY and CDR2 is FYNNEI. With 7 bases removed from V and 5 bases from J, the gap between germline ends came to 15 bases. Written as DNA, the CDR3 is TGTGCCAGCACTCCGTTCGGGAGCGATAATTCACCCCTCCACTTT. Translation gives CASTPFGSDNSPLHF.

This clonotype has a count of ten or more. The rearrangement joins TRBV28 to TRBJ2-1; 13 nucleotides line up with TRBD2. V lost 2 bases to trimming and J lost 6 bases; unmatched junction nucleotides: 13. CDR1 is MDHEN, CDR2 SYDVKM, per germline. This CDR3 has 19 residues. CDR3 region: CASSLMWYRTSGSGNEQFF. DNA of the CDR3: TGTGCCAGCAGTTTAATGTGGTATAGGACTAGCGGGAGTGGCAATGAGCAGTTCTTC.

This clonotype came up many times. This chain uses TRBV19 with TRBJ2-7; no definite D call. This CDR3 comprises 12 residues. CDR1 LNHDA and CDR2 SQIVND come from the germline V gene (reference sequence). V dropped 3 bases and J dropped 5 bases, with 8 bases sitting between them. The CDR3 sequence: CASSIGGNEQYF. Written as DNA, the CDR3 is TGTGCCAGTAGTATCGGCGGAAACGAGCAGTACTTC. Together with reference TRBV19 and TRBJ2-7, the CDR3 gives the full variable domain: DGGITQSPKYLFRKEGQNVTLSCEQNLNHDAMYWYRQDPGQGLRLIYYSQIVNDFQKGDIAEGYSVSREKKESFPLTVTSAQKNPTAFYLCASSIGGNEQYFGPGTRLTVT.

The rearrangement links TRBV3-1 to TRBJ2-1; D is ambiguous. Germline V gene data show CDR1 as LGHDT and CDR2 as YNNKEL (reference sequence). V dropped 0 bases and J dropped 0 bases, with 6 bases sitting between them. This CDR3 comprises 15 residues. The CDR3 sequence is CASSQELGSYNEQFF. In DNA, the CDR3 is TGTGCCAGCAGCCAAGAATTAGGCTCCTACAATGAGCAGTTCTTC.

The V gene is TRBV29-1, the J gene TRBJ2-6; 10 nucleotides agree with TRBD1. This CDR3 spans 17 amino acids. Germline V gene lookup returns CDR1 SQVTM and CDR2 ANQGSEA. V lost 4 bases, J lost 0 bases, and 6 bases stayed unmatched. The CDR3 nucleotides are TGCAGCGTTGTAACTTGGGACAGGGGCTCTGGGGCCAACGTCCTGACTTTC. This codes for CSVVTWDRGSGANVLTF.

This clonotype was detected a few times. The chain uses TRBV7-9 and TRBJ1-2; 8 nucleotides match TRBD1. CDR1 and CDR2 from the germline V gene are SEHNR and FQNEAQ (reference sequence). V shed 4 bases and J 6 bases; nucleotides not matched to a gene: 10. The CDR3 runs 15 residues. CDR3 loop: CASSSSGQGGNGYTF. The DNA for the CDR3 is TGTGCCAGCAGCTCCAGCGGACAGGGAGGGAATGGCTACACCTTC.

The sample holds many counts of this clonotype. This chain connects TRBV29-1 to TRBJ2-1; TRBD2 agrees at 7 bases. V dropped 7 bases and J dropped 15; count of bases not matched to a gene: 9. The germline CDR1 and CDR2 sequences are SQVTM and ANQGSEA. CDR3 length equals 10 residues. The CDR3 nucleotides read TGCAGCGCCGCGGAAGGGGAGGGGTTCTTC. It yields the protein CSAAEGEGFF.

This clonotype was detected many times. V gene TRBV2 combines with J gene TRBJ1-2; maybe TRBD1 (5 bases). This CDR3 region has 13 residues. Between the trimmed V and J ends, which lost 6 bases and 4 bases, there was a span of 12 bases. In germline, CDR1 is SNHLY, CDR2 FYNNEI. The CDR3 region is CASSSTGGYGYTF. The CDR3 bases are TGTGCCAGCAGCTCCACCGGGGGCTATGGCTACACCTTC.

This clonotype was seen a few times. The gene calls are TRBV15 and TRBJ2-7; D call uncertain. The CDR3 length is 14 residues. From germline, CDR1 is LNHNV and CDR2 YYDKDF (reference sequence). Trimming took off 1 base at V and 3 bases at J, with 10 bases between the two ends. The DNA for the CDR3 is TGTGCCACCAGCAGAGGTCGGAGCATCTACGAGCAGTACTTC. This gives the protein CATSRGRSIYEQYF.

This clonotype was found many times. Here the CDR3 reads CSARVPGPRRPSYEQYF. The CDR3 region has the DNA TGCAGTGCTAGAGTACCGGGCCCCCGACGGCCCTCCTACGAGCAGTACTTC. The V call is TRBV20-1, the J call TRBJ2-7; no reliable D call. The V and J ends lost 1 base and 0 bases respectively, with 19 bases between them. The CDR3 consists of 17 residues. Germline V gene lookup returns CDR1 DFQATT and CDR2 SNEGSKA (reference sequence).

At least ten counts were recorded for this clonotype. The chain recombines TRBV6-2 or TRBV6-3 with TRBJ2-1; unclear D gene. The CDR3 contains 16 residues. The germline V gene has CDR1 MNHEY and CDR2 SVGEGT. Trimming stripped 6 bases from V and 3 bases from J, with 18 bases between. The chain's CDR3 is CASRHLVAIHYNEQFF. CDR3 DNA: TGTGCCAGCAGGCACCTAGTGGCGATACACTACAATGAGCAGTTCTTC.

This clonotype was counted many times. The chain has TRBV7-8 and TRBJ2-1; 10 nucleotides line up with TRBD2. Germline V gene data show CDR1 as SGHVS and CDR2 as FQNEAQ. J gave up 5 bases and V 2 bases, and 15 bases lay outside the gene matches. This CDR3 has 19 amino acids. The CDR3 DNA follows: TGTGCCAGCAGCTTATACGAGTGGGGGCTAGCGGGGGACCACAATGAGCAGTTCTTC. As protein: CASSLYEWGLAGDHNEQFF.

This clonotype was seen ten or more times. The J gene is TRBJ2-3, the V gene TRBV5-5; D is possibly TRBD1 or TRBD2 (5 bases each). The ends were cut back, 0 bases at V and 2 bases at J, with 10 bases in the middle. The germline gives CDR1 SGHKS, CDR2 YYEKEE (reference sequence). The CDR3 covers 15 residues. The CDR3, as DNA: TGTGCCAGCAGCTTGGAGGGGAGAAACACAGATACGCAGTATTTT. Encoded protein: CASSLEGRNTDTQYF.

This clonotype was seen at least ten times. The chain links TRBV29-1 to TRBJ2-1, with 8 bases aligning to TRBD1. Germline V CDR1 and CDR2: SQVTM, ANQGSEA. V dropped 3 bases and J dropped 3; count of bases not matched to a gene: 4. The CDR3 extends over 14 amino acids. CDR3 loop: CSVDGTGNYNEQFF. The CDR3 region has the DNA TGCAGCGTTGACGGGACAGGCAACTACAATGAGCAGTTCTTC.

This clonotype was detected many times. The chain couples TRBV20-1 to TRBJ2-7; 10 bases fit TRBD2. The CDR3 length is 17 residues. Trimming removed 3 bases from V and 4 bases from J; junction bases left unmatched: 15. The germline V gene encodes CDR1 DFQATT and CDR2 SNEGSKA (reference sequence). CDR3 in amino acids: CSASSKASGRGVYEQYF. CDR3 DNA sequence: TGCAGTGCTAGTAGCAAGGCTAGCGGGAGAGGGGTGTACGAGCAGTACTTC.

This clonotype was counted at least ten times. The chain is built from TRBV12-3 or TRBV12-4 and TRBJ1-1, with D perhaps matching TRBD1 (6 bases). This CDR3 is built from 13 residues. The V end lost 7 bases, the J end lost 11 bases, and 20 bases lay between the germline ends. CDR3 nucleotides: TGTGCCAGCAACACACGGGACACCTGGGGGGCTTTCTTT. Residues: CASNTRDTWGAFF.

In its sample, this clonotype was seen many times. The chain couples TRBV27 to TRBJ1-1; TRBD1 matches 9 bases. The CDR3 covers 17 residues. Germline trimming cut 2 bases from V and 7 bases from J; bases unmatched to any gene: 14. From germline, CDR1 is MNHEY and CDR2 SMNVEV (reference sequence). CDR3 DNA: TGTGCCAGCAGTTTAGAAGCTGGGACAGGGTCTGAGGTTGAAGCTTTCTTT. Protein product: CASSLEAGTGSEVEAFF.

This clonotype was counted many times. V is TRBV28 and J is TRBJ2-7; TRBD1 is a possible D gene (6 bases). CDR3 length: 14 residues. V gave up 11 bases and J gave up 5 bases, with 22 bases separating them. Per germline, CDR1 MDHEN and CDR2 SYDVKM. CDR3 DNA: TGTGCCGCATCCTACCTCAGGGGCGCCGACGAGCAGTACTTC. Encoded protein: CAASYLRGADEQYF.

This clonotype was detected many times. J is TRBJ2-1 and V is TRBV11-2; D might be TRBD1 (5 bases). V lost 4 bases, J lost 10 bases, and 26 bases lay in between. Germline V CDR1 and CDR2: SGHAT, FQNNGV. The CDR3 contains 17 residues. CDR3 DNA: TGTGCCAGCAGCTCCATCTCCTACAGGACCTCGCCTATCGAGCAGTTCTTC. This sequence encodes CASSSISYRTSPIEQFF.

The chain couples TRBV12-3 or TRBV12-4 to TRBJ1-2; D perhaps matches TRBD1 (6 bases). This CDR3 comprises 12 residues. V lost 3 bases, J lost 7 bases, and 9 bases lay in between. CDR3 nucleotides: TGTGCCAGCAGTTTGATACAGGGTGGCTACACCTTC. Translation gives CASSLIQGGYTF.

This clonotype was seen ten or more times. The J gene is TRBJ1-6, the V gene TRBV6-2 or TRBV6-3; D not resolved. The V end was cut by 0 bases, the J end by 10 bases, with 13 bases between. The CDR3 length is 15 residues. Germline V lookup: CDR1 MNHEY, CDR2 SVGEGT. As DNA, the CDR3 is TGTGCCAGCAGTTACTCCTGGGATCTGGGCTCACCCCTCCACTTT. Translated: CASSYSWDLGSPLHF.